This T cell receptor beta chain was documented in a study of identical twins. The study, taken as a whole, reports: In cord blood, abundant beta clonotypes had fewer insertions; memory showed no trend.

Healthy Caucasians were all of the donors. Unique molecular identifiers were in the cDNA, with template-switch universal primer binding. TCRdb processed the 5' RACE reads anew with MiXCR; each CDR3 protein has one entry. The repertoire has about 530,000 distinct CDR3 sequences, around 24% of them found once; the top ten carry more than 0.4%. With respect to this clonotype: The target antigen is unknown.

The sample was also linked to a second study, of yellow fever vaccine responses in identical twins. That work adds: After vaccination, twins' T cell response reportedly seemed partly convergent, partly personalized.

This clonotype was obtained from a woman aged 18-29 years in good health. Material for sequencing was CD4+ T cells sorted from blood.

As DNA, the CDR3 is TGTGCCAGCAGCGCACCTAGGGACAGCGGTAACTATGGCTACACCTTC. Residues: CASSAPRDSGNYGYTF. The chain is built from TRBV5-6 and TRBJ1-2; 7 nucleotides match TRBD1. Germline V gene data show CDR1 as SGHDT and CDR2 as YYEEEE. The CDR3 has 16 residues. Losses at the gene ends were 4 bases for V and 1 base for J; bases not matched to a gene: 10.